This T cell receptor (beta chain) comes out of a study of vaccination effects on CD4 cells after COVID-19 (dated by TCRdb to 2021 to 2024). Regarding the research as a whole: Participants received two doses of either the BNT162b2 or the mRNA-1273 mRNA SARS-CoV-2 vaccine. SARS-CoV-2 spike-specific CD4+ TCR repertoires were compared before and after mRNA vaccination in COVID-19 convalescent patients and in infection-naive vaccine recipients. The full study included approximately nine COVID-19 convalescent patients and a few SARS-CoV-2-naive healthy vaccine recipients. Cultures from other donors in the study were sequenced using the Oncomine TCR Beta short-read assay on an Illumina iSeq 100. On the study overall, not on this receptor specifically: The study was limited by a small number of convalescent patients and lacked early post-infection timepoints. Marked clonal contraction was observed in both infection-induced and vaccine-induced clones at late post-vaccination timepoints, consistent with waning T cell responses. In healthy vaccine recipients, vaccine-induced clones were almost all SARS-CoV-2 mono-reactive, with only 1 of 255 cross-reactive with common cold coronaviruses.

The protocol used for the library was the immunoSEQ multiplex PCR assay. DNA from the cultured, isolated CD4+ T cells was subjected to TCR beta CDR3 sequencing. In the paper's pipeline: Non-productive TCR sequences were removed, reads were trimmed to the CDR3 region, and CDR3s of at least 7 amino acids were retained. Antigen-specific clonotypes were identified with the MANAFEST web app by comparing expansion in peptide wells against reference cultures. To be called positive, a clone needed expansion at FDR<0.05 compared with the reference and with all other wells, an odds ratio greater than 5, and a frequency greater than 0.1% in two replicate wells. A clonotype was called cross-reactive if it was significantly expanded both in SARS-CoV-2 spike wells and in at least one common cold coronavirus spike condition. Levenshtein distance calculated with the stringdist R package was used to assess CDR3 similarity, and unrooted trees were constructed with ape in R 3.6.1. TCRdb provides this immuneACCESS table in a form limited to in-frame rearrangements. Some clones are lacking; in checked studies, under half of them reflect an unresolved V gene, and why the rest are absent is not known. V, J and clone size are those of that table, while D and trimming were read from the DNA. This sample holds approximately 30,000 clones; approximately 70% were observed only once. Jointly, the top ten make up roughly 22% of the sample.

As concerns this clone: Its recognized antigen is unknown. No base-level quality is on record; no much larger clone is a single base apart.

In the ViraFEST assay, PBMC were stimulated with viral peptide pools, and TCR sequencing was then used to find antigen-specific CD4+ T cell clonotypes based on their expansion. After roughly 11 days of culture, CD4+ T cells were isolated with the EasySep CD4+ T cell isolation kit. Healthy vaccine recipients had no prior SARS-CoV-2 infection, confirmed by negative nucleocapsid antibodies before and after vaccination. A few million PBMC per well were cultured with around 9.8 ug/ml peptides in IMDM containing 5% human AB serum, around 10 IU/ml IL-2 and gentamicin. Half of the culture medium was replaced with fresh IL-2-containing medium on days 3 and 7. Each peptide stimulation condition was cultured in triplicate wells unless otherwise noted. Using Ficoll-Paque Plus gradient centrifugation, PBMC were separated from whole blood and then either used fresh or cryopreserved at -140C. The overlapping peptide pools covered the spike proteins of SARS-CoV-2 as well as those of the common cold coronaviruses HCoV-NL63, HCoV-OC43 and HCoV-229E. Genomic DNA was extracted from cultured CD4+ T cells with the QIAamp micro DNA kit.

The sample consisted of CD4+ T cells from PBMCs cultured with HCoV-NL63 spike peptides, taken before COVID-19 vaccination. The label giving this sample's cell subset or site can be read as: HCoV-NL63 spike overlapping peptide pool stimulation. This receptor was identified in a human donor who received a COVID-19 vaccine.

The bases are TGTGCCTGGAGTGTAGGACGGCTACGGCCTGGAAACACCATATATTTT. Translated, this gives CAWSVGRLRPGNTIYF. The sequence links TRBV30 to TRBJ1-3; the D gene cannot be resolved reliably. Including cysteine and phenylalanine, the CDR3 has 16 amino acids. Of the read, only the CDR3 DNA is kept; its 48 bases are in frame from base 1. CDR1 GTSNPN and CDR2 SVGIG were looked up in the germline V gene (reference sequence). V is pared back by 0 bases and J by 2 bases, with 14 bases lying between the germline termini.